These T cell receptor beta chains were read from a single sample in a study of control samples from healthy donors and cancer patients. TCRdb's table, derived via immunoSEQ multiplex PCR, lists solely in-frame clones and lacks some. The table records approximately 9,900 clones, 91% of them present only once. The sample consisted of PBMCs. These receptors were obtained from a man aged 55-75 years with colorectal cancer. The CDR3 runs from the conserved cysteine through the conserved F or W. The listing skips clone size in some rows; elsewhere it reads once, few, many or a size class.

abundance	v_gene	j_gene	CDR3aa
NA	TRBV27	TRBJ2-1	CASSGDSETNNEQFF
once	TRBV5-5	TRBJ1-1	CASSLQSRTEAFF
few	TRBV6-6	TRBJ1-2	CASSSDREKAHGYTF
NA	TRBV9	TRBJ1-4	CASSVEGGNEKLFF
NA	TRBV5-1	TRBJ2-7	CASSLDGTGAYEQYF
NA	TRBV7-2	TRBJ1-2	CASSPLGQGYYGYTF
NA	TRBV18	TRBJ1-2	CASSPGGFSNYGYTF
NA	TRBV19	TRBJ2-3	CASSVVLSTDTQYF
NA	TRBV19	TRBJ2-7	CASSIRDGTEQYF
once	TRBV13	TRBJ2-3	CASSLERDTQYF
NA	TRBV6-2/TRBV6-3	TRBJ2-7	CASSYMWTSGYEQYF
NA	TRBV6-6	TRBJ1-2	CASSFGGGPTVGYTF
NA	TRBV5-5	TRBJ1-4	CASSLGALNEKLFF
once	TRBV2	TRBJ2-7	CASSEAPRGHRYEQYF
NA	TRBV15	TRBJ1-4	CATSTEGATNEKLFF
NA	TRBV5-1	TRBJ1-2	CASSIGGQGGYTF
NA	TRBV9	TRBJ2-3	CASSVVGGLTDTQYF
few	TRBV7-9	TRBJ1-3	CASSLVLGNTIYF
NA	TRBV4-1	TRBJ2-7	CASSQAHFRSYEQYF
NA	TRBV7-2	TRBJ2-3	CASSSRASIVGDTQYF
NA	TRBV3-1/TRBV3-2	TRBJ1-6	CASSSRQGRSPLHF
once	TRBV3-1/TRBV3-2	TRBJ2-1	CASSRDGQGSYNEQFF
NA	TRBV6-1	TRBJ2-1	CASSERFAGGYNEQFF
NA	TRBV6-2/TRBV6-3	TRBJ2-7	CASSYSSRGGYEQYF
NA	TRBV10-1	TRBJ1-1	CASSETPGGNTEAFF
NA	TRBV7-9	TRBJ2-5	CASSLYSSGVRETQYF
NA	TRBV11-3	TRBJ2-1	CASSRGPLRGNEQFF
NA	TRBV28	TRBJ2-7	CASSFGQGFWLADYEQYF
NA	TRBV3-1/TRBV3-2	TRBJ2-2	CASSQEAGSWELFF
NA	TRBV28	TRBJ1-1	CASSFLGENTEAFF
NA	TRBV3-1/TRBV3-2	TRBJ2-2	CASSRHTGELFF
once	TRBV28	TRBJ1-6	CASLLSSYNSPLHF
NA	TRBV13	TRBJ2-3	CASSLVAGGFADTQYF
NA	TRBV7-9	TRBJ2-7	CASSLFSLKQYF
NA	TRBV9	TRBJ1-2	CASSVSDRVEDGYTF
NA	TRBV27	TRBJ2-2	CASSSPTNTGELFF
NA	TRBV6-2/TRBV6-3	TRBJ2-2	CASSPNRGTANTGELFF
NA	TRBV19	TRBJ1-5	CASSIGTGRGAQHF
NA	TRBV19	TRBJ1-5	CASSISAGSGQPQHF
NA	TRBV15	TRBJ1-5	CATSRERGQPQHF
once	TRBV4-3	TRBJ1-5	CASSQDHGGKGNQPQHF
NA	TRBV11-1	TRBJ2-1	CASSLAQLGTPLSYNEQFF
NA	TRBV28	TRBJ1-5	CASRKTRGLSNQPQHF
NA	TRBV11-3	TRBJ2-7	CASSPNPWVGEQYF
NA	TRBV6-5	TRBJ2-2	CASTLLGSGELFF
NA	TRBV6-2/TRBV6-3	TRBJ1-5	CASSYSILGQRNQPQHF
few	TRBV30	TRBJ2-7	CAWKESGGMYF
NA	TRBV3-1/TRBV3-2	TRBJ2-7	CASSQGVGGFYEQYF
once	TRBV5-4	TRBJ2-7	CASSPASGRSSYEQYF
NA	TRBV7-9	TRBJ1-2	CASSFPGRLNYGYTF
NA	TRBV4-1	TRBJ2-1	CASRGTSGNEQFF
NA	TRBV16	TRBJ1-3	CASSPSTAVGNTIYF
NA	TRBV5-6	TRBJ1-5	CASSLGDNQPQHF
few	TRBV19	TRBJ2-7	CASSMDRGREQYF
NA	TRBV3-1/TRBV3-2	TRBJ2-2	CASSQERSGGATGELFF
once	TRBV4-1	TRBJ1-4	CASSQNPIGGLFF
NA	TRBV2	TRBJ1-2	CASSGRTVPKDYGYTF